This paragraph covers one T cell receptor beta chain sequence. Its antigen is not identified. This entry belongs to a study of cytomegalovirus exposure and HLA in healthy donors. This PCR relied on a set of 60 Vbeta primers and 13 Jbeta primers. The method was immunoSEQ multiplex PCR; TCRdb's version includes in-frame clones alone and lacks a portion of them. The sample consists of around 180,000 clones, 65% to 85% of them appearing once. Per the germline V gene, CDR1 is SEHNR and CDR2 is FQNEAQ (reference sequence). The CDR3 consists of 18 residues. V shed 2 bases, J shed 6 bases, and the junction held 14 bases outside the gene matches. Regarding the study as a whole: Among the CMV-associated chains, three were confirmed in vitro as specific for CMV antigens.

Sequenced: PBMCs. This sequence originates from a boy aged 2 to 9 in good health and CMV-seronegative. This chain links TRBV7-9 with TRBJ2-1; the match to TRBD2 covers 9 bases. Here the CDR3 reads CASSLWREGLINSNEQFF. CDR3 DNA sequence: TGTGCCAGCAGCTTATGGCGGGAGGGCCTCATAAATAGCAATGAGCAGTTCTTC.